This passage covers 14 T cell receptor beta chains from one sample sequenced in a study of blood T cell repertoires in COVID-19 (dated by TCRdb to about 2020). The library came from the immunoSEQ multiplex PCR assay. In TCRdb, the immuneACCESS table is reduced to in-frame sequences with V and J assigned. These tables do not hold every clone; where another copy was compared, an unresolved V gene accounts for under half, and the others remain unexplained. For this sample the table gives about 270,000 clones, of which 85% to 95% were detected only once. The top ten clonotypes cover 2.8% of the sample. Sample: PBMCs or T cells enriched from blood (not recorded which). The receptors here all came from a man aged 35 to 55 who had been exposed to COVID-19.

The chain combines TRBV5-1 with TRBJ2-6, with 9 bases lining up with TRBD1. The germline V gene has CDR1 SGHRS and CDR2 YFSETQ. The CDR3 covers 21 residues. J lost 2 bases, V lost 9 bases, and 24 bases had no gene match. This CDR3 reads CAIPSGLILSGQGTGANVLTF. CDR3 nucleotide sequence: TGCGCCATCCCATCAGGCCTCATCTTATCGGGACAGGGTACTGGGGCCAACGTCCTGACTTTC.

The rearrangement links TRBV28 to TRBJ1-6, with D possibly being TRBD1 (6 bases). This CDR3 region has 16 residues. Germline CDR1 MDHEN, CDR2 SYDVKM. Trimming removed 5 bases from V and 10 bases from J, with 21 bases in between. The CDR3 sequence: CASSPSGQFLRSPLHF. The CDR3 DNA sequence: TGTGCCAGCAGTCCTTCCGGACAGTTTCTACGGTCACCCCTCCACTTT.

The chain couples TRBV19 to TRBJ1-6, with D possibly being TRBD1 (6 bases). This CDR3 is 16 amino acids long. CDR1 is LNHDA and CDR2 is SQIVND in the germline V gene (reference sequence). Deletions cut 8 bases from V and 4 bases from J, with 18 bases between. The CDR3 nucleotides read TGTGCCAGTCGCCCGGGGGGGGCGCCTTATAATTCACCCCTCCACTTT. As protein: CASRPGGAPYNSPLHF. The full variable domain, its missing parts supplied by reference TRBV19 and TRBJ1-6, is DGGITQSPKYLFRKEGQNVTLSCEQNLNHDAMYWYRQDPGQGLRLIYYSQIVNDFQKGDIAEGYSVSREKKESFPLTVTSAQKNPTAFYLCASRPGGAPYNSPLHFGNGTRLTVT.

The chain couples TRBV6-5 to TRBJ2-7; maybe TRBD1 (6 bases). CDR1 is MNHEY and CDR2 is SVGAGI in the germline V gene. The ends were cut back, 7 bases at V and 1 base at J, with 11 bases in the middle. This CDR3 contains 13 residues. This CDR3 is CASNGQLSYEQYF. The CDR3 nucleotides are TGTGCCAGCAACGGACAGTTGTCCTACGAGCAGTACTTC.

The V and J genes are TRBV10-3 and TRBJ2-2, with unresolved D. CDR3 length: 18 residues. The V end lost 0 bases, the J end lost 2 bases, and 16 bases lay between the germline ends. The V gene's germline CDR1 is ENHRY and CDR2 SYGVKD. The CDR3 spells CAISESIGQRRNTGELFF. In nucleotides, the CDR3 is TGTGCCATCAGTGAGTCGATTGGCCAGCGCCGAAACACCGGGGAGCTGTTTTTT.

The chain uses TRBV9 and TRBJ2-5, with D unresolved. V lost 3 bases, J lost 4 bases, and 13 bases lay in between. This CDR3 has 14 residues. CDR1 and CDR2 (germline): SGDLS, YYNGEE. CDR3: CASSDPSASETQYF. The CDR3 region has the DNA TGTGCCAGCAGCGATCCCAGCGCTTCAGAGACCCAGTACTTC.

The DNA for the CDR3 is TGCGCCAGCAGCCAAGATTCTCTAGCGGGAACTACAGATACGCAGTATTTT. As protein: CASSQDSLAGTTDTQYF. The chain uses TRBV4-1 and TRBJ2-3; 9 bases fit TRBD2. The V gene end was trimmed by 0 bases and the J gene end by 3 bases; junction bases not matched to a gene: 7. This CDR3 region has 17 residues. The germline gives CDR1 MGHRA, CDR2 YSYEKL.

The chain carries TRBV27 and TRBJ1-1; 7 bases map to TRBD1. The germline CDR1 and CDR2 sequences are MNHEY and SMNVEV (reference sequence). Trimming cost V 1 base and J 6 bases; bases outside gene matches: 5. This CDR3 contains 14 residues. CDR3 nucleotide sequence: TGTGCCAGCAGTTTATTTGGACAGGCTCCTGAAGCTTTCTTT. It encodes CASSLFGQAPEAFF.

The J gene is TRBJ2-1, the V gene TRBV7-3; 9 nucleotides agree with TRBD2. There are 15 residues in the CDR3. Per the germline V gene, CDR1 is SGHTA and CDR2 is FQGTGA. Trimming removed 2 bases from V and 8 bases from J; junction bases left unmatched: 7. The CDR3 protein is CASSLSGTSFDEQFF. The CDR3 DNA reads as TGTGCCAGCAGCTTATCCGGGACTAGCTTCGATGAGCAGTTCTTC.

The chain employs TRBV14 and TRBJ2-3, with 8 bases fitting TRBD1. CDR3 length: 16 residues. The V gene end was trimmed by 0 bases and the J gene end by 3 bases; junction bases not matched to a gene: 5. Germline CDR1 is SGHDN and CDR2 is FVKESK. The CDR3 DNA reads TGTGCCAGCAGCCAAGATTGGACAGGGATAACAGATACGCAGTATTTT. Translation gives CASSQDWTGITDTQYF.

This chain connects TRBV27 to TRBJ2-3; 11 nucleotides agree with TRBD2. After removal of 5 bases from V and 0 bases from J, the junction contained 13 bases not matched to a gene. Germline V CDR1 and CDR2: MNHEY, SMNVEV (reference sequence). The CDR3 spans 19 residues. The CDR3 is CASSPNTGTSGASTDTQYF. The DNA of the CDR3 is TGTGCCAGCAGTCCTAACACCGGGACTAGCGGTGCTAGCACAGATACGCAGTATTTT.

V is TRBV10-3 and J is TRBJ1-5; TRBD1 matches at 9 bases. After removal of 3 bases from V and 4 bases from J, the junction contained 1 base not matched to a gene. CDR1 is ENHRY and CDR2 is SYGVKD in the germline V gene. The CDR3 contains 14 residues. CDR3: CAISDGQGNQPQHF. As DNA, the CDR3 is TGTGCCATCAGTGACGGACAGGGGAATCAGCCCCAGCATTTT.

This rearrangement joins TRBV27 to TRBJ2-7, with D maybe TRBD1 (5 bases). Per germline, CDR1 MNHEY and CDR2 SMNVEV (reference sequence). Trimming took 6 bases from V and 2 from J, leaving 17 bases between them. This CDR3 region has 15 residues. The CDR3 nucleotides are TGTGCCAGCAGCCCCGAGCCAGGGCCTGCCTACGAGCAGTACTTC. This sequence encodes CASSPEPGPAYEQYF.

This clone came up a few times. The rearrangement uses TRBV4-2 and TRBJ2-5, with 8 bases that match TRBD1. V was clipped by 3 bases and J by 3 bases; unmatched bases: 12. The CDR3 length is 17 residues. CDR1 is LGHNA and CDR2 is YNFKEQ in the germline V gene. CDR3 sequence (DNA): TGTGCCAGCAGCCACTTTGTGGACAGGGCCGGGGAAGAGACCCAGTACTTC. Protein product: CASSHFVDRAGEETQYF.